The rows below give T cell receptor beta chains drawn from one sample of a study of CD8+CD57+ T cells in acquired aplastic anemia. TCRdb processed the reads anew with MiXCR; each CDR3 protein has one entry. The sample consists of more than 150,000 distinct CDR3 sequences, roughly 50% of them appearing once. Sequenced sample: sorted CD4+, CD8+, or CD8+CD57+ T cells (not recorded which) from PBMCs. The receptors were gathered from a human donor with aplastic anemia. The CDR3 runs from the conserved cysteine through the conserved F or W. D genes are given only for firm matches. Expanded clones are given a class, and other clones once, few, many or no size at all.

>14|TRBV20-1|TRBJ2-5|TRBD2|many
TGCAGTGCCCCCCGTGGCGGGGGGCAAGAGACCCAGTACTTC
CSAPRGGGQETQYF
>15|TRBV19|TRBJ2-6|.|many
TGTGCCAGTAGTCTAGGCCCATCTGGGGCCAACGTCCTGACTTTC
CASSLGPSGANVLTF
>15|TRBV25-1|TRBJ2-2|TRBD1|many
TGTGCCAGCGGAGGGACAGGGATGTTGTCCGGGGAGCTGTTTTTT
CASGGTGMLSGELFF
>14|TRBV4-1|TRBJ1-2|.|many
TGTGCCAGCAGCCCGTCCGGCGGGGGGTATGGCTACACCTTC
CASSPSGGGYGYTF
>16|TRBV9|TRBJ2-1|TRBD2|.
TGTGCCAGCAGCGTAGGATTAGCGGGAGTCTACAATGAGCAGTTCTTC
CASSVGLAGVYNEQFF
>13|TRBV2|TRBJ2-7|TRBD1|.
TGTGCCACCGCTACAGGGGCGGCCTACGAGCAGTACTTC
CATATGAAYEQYF
>15|TRBV7-9|TRBJ1-1|TRBD1|many
TGTGCCAGCAGCTTAGCCGGGACAGTGAACACTGAAGCTTTCTTT
CASSLAGTVNTEAFF
>14|TRBV9|TRBJ1-2|.|.
TGTGCCAGCAGCGTAGCGGAAGCAAACTATGGCTACACCTTC
CASSVAEANYGYTF
>14|TRBV10-3|TRBJ1-4|.|.
TGTGCCATCAGTGAAGGGATAACTAATGAAAAACTGTTTTTT
CAISEGITNEKLFF
>15|TRBV10-3|TRBJ1-1|TRBD1|many
TGTGCCATCAGTGAGGCGGGACAGGGTAAAACTGAAGCTTTCTTT
CAISEAGQGKTEAFF
>15|TRBV28|TRBJ2-6|.|.
TGTGCCAGCAGTCCCAGTTCCTCTGGGGCCAACGTCCTGACTTTC
CASSPSSSGANVLTF
>12|TRBV7-9|TRBJ2-7|.|many
TGTGCCAGCTCAAAAGGGGGCTACGAGCAGTACTTC
CASSKGGYEQYF
>14|TRBV19|TRBJ1-2|TRBD1|many
TGTGCCAGTAGACTGGACAGGGGAGACTATGGCTACACCTTC
CASRLDRGDYGYTF
>11|TRBV25-1|TRBJ1-2|.|.
TGTGCTACGGGGGCAGGGTATGGCTACACCTTC
CATGAGYGYTF
>13|TRBV29-1|TRBJ1-1|.|few
TGCAGCGTACAAGGGGATTTGAACACTGAAGCTTTCTTT
CSVQGDLNTEAFF
>13|TRBV20-1|TRBJ2-1|TRBD2|many
TGCAGTGCTAGGGCTAGCGGGGTCAATGAGCAGTTCTTC
CSARASGVNEQFF
>14|TRBV11-1|TRBJ2-3|TRBD1|.
TGTGCCAGCAGCGTAAGGTACAGGGGAGATACGCAGTATTTT
CASSVRYRGDTQYF
>17|TRBV20-1|TRBJ2-2|TRBD2|many
TGCAGTGCTAGTCGGACTAGCGGGGGGGCCGATACCGGGGAGCTGTTTTTT
CSASRTSGGADTGELFF
>13|TRBV2|TRBJ2-1|TRBD1|.
TGTGCCAGCAGTGGAACAGGGGACAATGAGCAGTTCTTC
CASSGTGDNEQFF
>15|TRBV20-1|TRBJ1-1|.|.
TGCAGTGCTAGAAGGGGTGCGGAGGGGAACACTGAAGCTTTCTTT
CSARRGAEGNTEAFF
>14|TRBV6-1|TRBJ1-2|.|many
TGTGCCAGCAGGGAAGTTCCAGGGGCGTATGGCTACACCTTC
CASREVPGAYGYTF
>11|TRBV24-1|TRBJ2-5|.|few
TGTGCCACCAGTGAAGGGATCCGACAGTACTTC
CATSEGIRQYF
>14|TRBV24-1|TRBJ2-5|TRBD1|.
TGTGCCACCAGTCGGACAGGGCAGGGGGAGACCCAGTACTTC
CATSRTGQGETQYF
>13|TRBV7-3|TRBJ2-7|.|.
TGTGCCAGCAGCTTGGACGTAGCCTACGAGCAGTACTTC
CASSLDVAYEQYF
>14|TRBV7-3|TRBJ2-5|TRBD2|many
TGTGCCAGCAGCCAGGGACTAGCGGGTGCGGCCCAGTACTTC
CASSQGLAGAAQYF
>15|TRBV9|TRBJ2-2|.|.
TGTGCCAGCAGCTTAGATGGGTTAACCACCGGGGAGCTGTTTTTT
CASSLDGLTTGELFF
>14|TRBV15|TRBJ2-5|.|.
TGTGCCACCAGCAGAGGGAATAACCAAGAGACCCAGTACTTC
CATSRGNNQETQYF
>13|TRBV10-3|TRBJ1-5|.|.
TGTGCCATCAGTGAGTCGACAAATCAGCCCCAGCATTTT
CAISESTNQPQHF
>15|TRBV10-3|TRBJ2-7|.|.
TGTGCCATCAGTGAAAGACCGCCTAGAACCTACGAGCAGTACTTC
CAISERPPRTYEQYF
>14|TRBV28|TRBJ2-5|.|.
TGTGCCAGCAGTTTCCCGGGAGATCAAGAGACCCAGTACTTC
CASSFPGDQETQYF
>15|TRBV20-1|TRBJ2-5|TRBD2|.
TGCAGTGCTAGTAATCCGTCGGGAGGAAGGAAGACCCAGTACTTC
CSASNPSGGRKTQYF